Below, 13 T cell receptor beta chains from the same sample are listed, as sequenced in a study of lymphopenia after photon versus proton radiotherapy (dated 2019 in TCRdb). Libraries were made using the immunoSEQ multiplex PCR assay. The table was pulled from immuneACCESS by TCRdb, which kept in-frame rearrangements only. Such tables lose some clones; where checked, under half of the loss comes from unresolved V genes, and the rest has no known cause. Counted in this sample were roughly 49,000 clones; more than 90% of them appeared once. The ten largest clones capture roughly 17% of the sample. The starting material was peripheral blood, obtained from a patient treated with photon-based radiotherapy. The receptor source for this set is a woman in her 40s with cholangiocarcinoma.

The CDR3 bases are TGTGCCAGCAGCCCCGGGACTAGCGGGGCGTACACCGGGGAGCTGTTTTTT. Protein product: CASSPGTSGAYTGELFF. V is TRBV5-6 and J is TRBJ2-2, with 13 bases that match TRBD2. CDR1 is SGHDT and CDR2 is YYEEEE in the germline V gene. The CDR3 has 17 residues. V gave up 4 bases and J gave up 3 bases; unmatched junction bases: 6.

DNA for the CDR3: TGTGCCTGGACCGTAGCGGGAGGGCCCACAGATACGCAGTATTTT. Translated: CAWTVAGGPTDTQYF. This chain connects TRBV30 to TRBJ2-3; 11 bases match TRBD2. CDR1 is GTSNPN and CDR2 is SVGIG in the germline V gene (reference sequence). The CDR3 covers 15 residues. The ends lost 4 bases at V and 2 bases at J; junction bases unmatched: 5.

The sample holds one count of this clone. The V gene is TRBV5-6, the J gene TRBJ1-4; TRBD1 might be the D (5 bases). V was cut by 3 bases and J by 4 bases, with 13 bases left in between. The CDR3 covers 15 residues. CDR1 is SGHDT, CDR2 YYEEEE, per germline. This chain's CDR3 is CASSSPTDINEKLFF. In DNA form, the CDR3 reads TGTGCCAGCAGCTCCCCGACAGATATTAATGAAAAACTGTTTTTT.

This chain connects TRBV9 to TRBJ2-5; TRBD2 aligns across 8 bases. The germline V gene encodes CDR1 SGDLS and CDR2 YYNGEE. J gave up 1 base and V 0 bases, and 11 bases lay outside the gene matches. The CDR3 contains 18 residues. The CDR3 region is CASSVARDSGEPQETQYF. The CDR3 nucleotides are TGTGCCAGCAGCGTAGCTAGGGATAGCGGGGAACCCCAAGAGACCCAGTACTTC.

The chain joins TRBV27 to TRBJ2-5; TRBD2 matches at 13 bases. This CDR3 contains 16 residues. V gave up 3 bases and J gave up 2 bases; unmatched junction bases: 3. Per the germline V gene, CDR1 is MNHEY and CDR2 is SMNVEV (reference sequence). CDR3 sequence (DNA): TGTGCCAGCAGTTTGACTAGCGGGAGGACACAAGAGACCCAGTACTTC. Encoded protein: CASSLTSGRTQETQYF.

This chain connects TRBV21-1 to TRBJ2-7; TRBD1, the table's D call, was not compared with the DNA. TRBV21-1 is assigned pseudogene status. CDR3 size: 13 residues. CDR3 bases: TGTGCCAGCCATGTAGGGGGCGAGTACGAGCAGTACTTC. This gives the protein CASHVGGEYEQYF.

The genes are TRBV28 and TRBJ1-6; TRBD1 aligns across 7 bases. The germline gives CDR1 MDHEN, CDR2 SYDVKM. J gave up 6 bases and V 4 bases, and 0 bases lay outside the gene matches. There are 13 residues in the CDR3. The DNA for the CDR3 is TGTGCCAGCAGTTACAGGGGTAATTCACCCCTCCACTTT. This codes for CASSYRGNSPLHF. Supplemented by reference TRBV28 and TRBJ1-6, the full variable domain reads DVKVTQSSRYLVKRTGEKVFLECVQDMDHENMFWYRQDPGLGLRLIYFSYDVKMKEKGDIPEGYSVSREKKERFSLILESASTNQTSMYLCASSYRGNSPLHFGNGTRLTVT.

The genes are TRBV11-2 and TRBJ2-3; 14 bases match TRBD2. The germline CDR1 and CDR2 sequences are SGHAT and FQNNGV. J gave up 4 bases and V 3 bases, and 9 bases lay outside the gene matches. There are 18 residues in the CDR3. The CDR3 protein is CASSFKPGLAGEADTQYF. CDR3 nucleotides: TGTGCCAGCAGCTTCAAACCGGGACTAGCGGGAGAGGCAGATACGCAGTATTTT.

The chain couples TRBV28 to TRBJ2-4; the match to TRBD1 covers 7 bases. The length of the CDR3 is 16 residues. CDR1 and CDR2 from the germline V gene are MDHEN and SYDVKM. V lost 2 bases, J lost 0 bases, and 4 bases stayed unmatched. CDR3 region: CASSLPGQLAKNIQYF. In nucleotides, the CDR3 is TGTGCCAGCAGTTTACCGGGACAGCTAGCCAAAAACATTCAGTACTTC.

The chain employs TRBV28 and TRBJ1-2, with TRBD1 as a possible D gene (6 bases). The CDR3 has 15 residues. CDR1 and CDR2 from the germline V gene are MDHEN and SYDVKM. V was shortened by 5 bases and J by 7 bases, with 20 bases between the two germline ends. The CDR3 reads CASSLRGRGSRGYTF. CDR3 nucleotides: TGTGCCAGCAGTCTAAGGGGCAGGGGCTCCCGTGGCTACACCTTC.

This clone has a handful of counts. This chain uses TRBV4-1 with TRBJ2-1; 9 bases are a match to TRBD2. CDR3 size: 17 residues. The junction had 6 bases not matched to a gene; V was cut back by 0 bases and J by 3 bases. In germline, CDR1 is MGHRA, CDR2 YSYEKL. In DNA, the CDR3 is TGCGCCAGCAGCCAAGACGATGTAGCGGGGGACTACAATGAGCAGTTCTTC. Amino acid sequence: CASSQDDVAGDYNEQFF.

The rearrangement uses TRBV11-2 and TRBJ2-5; no clear D. Looked up from germline, CDR1 is SGHAT and CDR2 is FQNNGV. The CDR3 has 12 residues. Trimming took off 5 bases at V and 5 bases at J, with 9 bases between the two ends. CDR3 bases: TGTGCCAGCAGCCGGTTGATGGAGACCCAGTACTTC. Protein sequence: CASSRLMETQYF.

The chain recombines TRBV7-2 with TRBJ2-7, with 7 nucleotides matching TRBD2. Trimming cost V 6 bases and J 10 bases; bases outside gene matches: 15. The germline CDR1 and CDR2 sequences are SGHTA and FQGNSA. CDR3 size: 14 residues. CDR3 loop: CASSSGMVGGEQYF. CDR3 bases: TGTGCCAGCAGTTCAGGGATGGTGGGAGGGGAACAGTACTTC.